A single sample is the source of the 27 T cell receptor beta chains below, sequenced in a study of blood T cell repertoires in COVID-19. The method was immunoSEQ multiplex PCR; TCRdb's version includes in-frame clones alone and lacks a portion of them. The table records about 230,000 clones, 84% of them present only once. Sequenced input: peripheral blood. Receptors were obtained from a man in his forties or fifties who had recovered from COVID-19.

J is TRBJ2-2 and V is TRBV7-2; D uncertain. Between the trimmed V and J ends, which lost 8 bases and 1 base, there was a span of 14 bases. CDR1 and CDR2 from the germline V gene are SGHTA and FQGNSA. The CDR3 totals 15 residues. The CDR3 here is CASAPQAGNTGELFF. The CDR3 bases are TGTGCCAGCGCCCCCCAAGCCGGGAACACCGGGGAGCTGTTTTTT.

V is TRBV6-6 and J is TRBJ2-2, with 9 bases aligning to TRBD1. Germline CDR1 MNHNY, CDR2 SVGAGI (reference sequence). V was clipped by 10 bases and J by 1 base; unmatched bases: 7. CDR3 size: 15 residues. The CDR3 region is CAIKPGQGNTGELFF. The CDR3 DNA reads TGTGCCATCAAACCGGGACAGGGGAACACCGGGGAGCTGTTTTTT.

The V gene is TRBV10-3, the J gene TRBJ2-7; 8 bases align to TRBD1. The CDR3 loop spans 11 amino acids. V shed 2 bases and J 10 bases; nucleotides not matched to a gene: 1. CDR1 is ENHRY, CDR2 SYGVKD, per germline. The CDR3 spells CAISEAGGQYF. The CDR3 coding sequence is TGTGCCATCAGTGAGGCAGGGGGCCAGTACTTC.

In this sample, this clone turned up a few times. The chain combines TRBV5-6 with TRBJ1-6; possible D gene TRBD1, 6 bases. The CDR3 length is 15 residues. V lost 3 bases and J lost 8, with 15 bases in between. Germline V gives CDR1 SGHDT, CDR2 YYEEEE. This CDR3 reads CASSSPRRGDSPLHF. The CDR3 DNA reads TGTGCCAGCAGCTCCCCCCGCAGGGGTGATTCACCCCTCCACTTT.

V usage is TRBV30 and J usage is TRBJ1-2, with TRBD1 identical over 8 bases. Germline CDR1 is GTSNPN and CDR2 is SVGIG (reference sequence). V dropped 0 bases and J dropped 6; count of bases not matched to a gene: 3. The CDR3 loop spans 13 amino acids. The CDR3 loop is CAWSVRTGHGYTF. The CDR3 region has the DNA TGTGCCTGGAGTGTACGGACAGGGCATGGCTACACCTTC.

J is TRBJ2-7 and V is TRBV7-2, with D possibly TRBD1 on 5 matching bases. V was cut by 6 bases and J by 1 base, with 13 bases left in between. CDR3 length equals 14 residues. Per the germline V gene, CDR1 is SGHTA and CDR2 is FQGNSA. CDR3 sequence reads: CASSPRPGSYEQYF. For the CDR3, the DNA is TGTGCCAGCAGTCCCCGCCCAGGGTCCTACGAGCAGTACTTC.

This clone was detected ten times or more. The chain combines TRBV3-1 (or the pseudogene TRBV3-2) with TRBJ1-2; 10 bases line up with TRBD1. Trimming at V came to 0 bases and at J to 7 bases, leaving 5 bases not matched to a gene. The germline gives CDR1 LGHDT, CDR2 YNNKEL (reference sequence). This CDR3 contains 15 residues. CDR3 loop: CASSQDSGTGVGYTF. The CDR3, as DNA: TGTGCCAGCAGCCAAGACTCCGGGACAGGGGTTGGCTACACCTTC.

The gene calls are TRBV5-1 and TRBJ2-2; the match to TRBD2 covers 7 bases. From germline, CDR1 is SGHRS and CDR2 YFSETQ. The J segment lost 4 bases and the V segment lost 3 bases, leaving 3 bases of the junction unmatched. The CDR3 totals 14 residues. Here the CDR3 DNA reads TGCGCCAGCAGCTCCGGGGGGTTCACCGGGGAGCTGTTTTTT. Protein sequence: CASSSGGFTGELFF.

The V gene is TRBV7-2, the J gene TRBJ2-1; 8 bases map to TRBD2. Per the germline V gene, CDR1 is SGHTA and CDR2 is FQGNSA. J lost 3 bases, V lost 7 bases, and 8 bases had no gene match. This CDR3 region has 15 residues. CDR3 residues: CASTIGGGHYNEQFF. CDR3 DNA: TGTGCCAGCACCATCGGGGGGGGCCACTACAATGAGCAGTTCTTC.

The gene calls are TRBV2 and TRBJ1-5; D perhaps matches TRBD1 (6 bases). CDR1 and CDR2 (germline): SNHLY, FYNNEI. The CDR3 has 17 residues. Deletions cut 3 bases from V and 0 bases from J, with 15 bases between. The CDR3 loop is CASSEKQGPLSNQPQHF. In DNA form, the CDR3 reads TGTGCCAGCAGTGAGAAACAGGGTCCCCTTAGCAATCAGCCCCAGCATTTT.

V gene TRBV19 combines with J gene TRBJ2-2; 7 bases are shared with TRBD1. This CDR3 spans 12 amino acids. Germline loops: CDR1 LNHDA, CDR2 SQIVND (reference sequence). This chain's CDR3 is CVAGGFTGELFF. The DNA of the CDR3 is TGTGTGGCAGGGGGTTTCACCGGGGAGCTGTTTTTT.

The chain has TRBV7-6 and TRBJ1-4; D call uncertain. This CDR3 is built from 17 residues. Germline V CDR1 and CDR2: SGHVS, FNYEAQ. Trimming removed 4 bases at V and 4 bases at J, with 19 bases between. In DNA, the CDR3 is TGTGCCAGCAGCTCTCCAGGTCCCAATCCTGATAATGAAAAACTGTTTTTT. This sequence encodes CASSSPGPNPDNEKLFF.

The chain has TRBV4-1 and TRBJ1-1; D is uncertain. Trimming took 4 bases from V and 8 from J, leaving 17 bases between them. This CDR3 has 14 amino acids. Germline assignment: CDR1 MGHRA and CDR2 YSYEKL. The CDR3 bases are TGCGCCAGCAGCCCGGACTTGGGTTTGCCGGAAGCTTTCTTT. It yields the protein CASSPDLGLPEAFF.

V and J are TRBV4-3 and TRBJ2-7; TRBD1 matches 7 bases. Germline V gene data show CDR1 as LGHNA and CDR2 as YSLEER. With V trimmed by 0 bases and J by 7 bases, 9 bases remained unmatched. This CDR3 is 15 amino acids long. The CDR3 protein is CASSQDVSGGGEQYF. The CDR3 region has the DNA TGCGCCAGCAGCCAAGATGTGTCAGGGGGTGGGGAGCAGTACTTC.

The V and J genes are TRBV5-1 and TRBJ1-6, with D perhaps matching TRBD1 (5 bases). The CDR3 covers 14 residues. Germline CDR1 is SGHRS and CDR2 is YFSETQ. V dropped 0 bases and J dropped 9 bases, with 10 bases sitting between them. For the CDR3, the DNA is TGCGCCAGCAGCTTGGCAGGGAAGGGTTCACCCCTCCACTTT. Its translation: CASSLAGKGSPLHF.

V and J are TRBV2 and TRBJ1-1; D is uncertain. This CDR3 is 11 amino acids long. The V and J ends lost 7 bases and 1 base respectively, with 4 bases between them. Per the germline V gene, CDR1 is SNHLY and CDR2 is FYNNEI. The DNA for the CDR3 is TGTGCCAGCACGGGGAACACTGAAGCTTTCTTT. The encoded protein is CASTGNTEAFF.

This CDR3 reads CASSLPGQLSEFF. CDR3 nucleotide sequence: TGTGCCAGCAGCTTGCCGGGACAGCTATCGGAGTTCTTC. J is TRBJ2-1 and V is TRBV5-4; 7 nucleotides agree with TRBD1. V was pared by 1 base and J by 14 bases, with 9 bases of the junction left unmatched. This CDR3 is 13 amino acids long. CDR1 and CDR2 (germline): SGHNT, YYREEE (reference sequence).

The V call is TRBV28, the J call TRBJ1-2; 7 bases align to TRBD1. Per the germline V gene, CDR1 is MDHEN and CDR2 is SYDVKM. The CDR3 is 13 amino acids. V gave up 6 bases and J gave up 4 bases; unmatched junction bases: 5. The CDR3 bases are TGTGCCAGCAGCCCAGGGGGACCCTATGGCTACACCTTC. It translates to CASSPGGPYGYTF.

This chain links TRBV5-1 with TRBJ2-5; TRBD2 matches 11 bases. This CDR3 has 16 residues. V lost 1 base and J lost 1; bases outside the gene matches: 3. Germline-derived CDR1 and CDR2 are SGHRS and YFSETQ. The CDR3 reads CASSLLGLAAQETQYF. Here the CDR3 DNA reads TGCGCCAGCAGCTTGCTGGGACTAGCGGCCCAAGAGACCCAGTACTTC.

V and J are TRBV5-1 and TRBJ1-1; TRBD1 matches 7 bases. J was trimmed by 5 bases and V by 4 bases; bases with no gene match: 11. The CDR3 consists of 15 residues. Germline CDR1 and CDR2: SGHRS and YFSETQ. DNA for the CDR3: TGCGCCAGCAGCCCACGACAGGGAGAGGGTACTGAAGCTTTCTTT. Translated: CASSPRQGEGTEAFF.

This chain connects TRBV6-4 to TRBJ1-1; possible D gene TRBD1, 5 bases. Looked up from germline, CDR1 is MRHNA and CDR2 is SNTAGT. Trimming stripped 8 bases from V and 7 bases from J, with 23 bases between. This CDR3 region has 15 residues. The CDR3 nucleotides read TGTGCCAGCCGTCGGGGGTCCTTGATAGGGGATGAAGCTTTCTTT. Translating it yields CASRRGSLIGDEAFF.

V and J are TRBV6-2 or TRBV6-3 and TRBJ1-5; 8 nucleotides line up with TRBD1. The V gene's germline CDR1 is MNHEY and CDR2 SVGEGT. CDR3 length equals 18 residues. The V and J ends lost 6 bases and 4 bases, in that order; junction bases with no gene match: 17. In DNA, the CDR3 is TGTGCCAGCAGCAATATCCGGGACAGGACCCTGGGGAATCAGCCCCAGCATTTT. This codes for CASSNIRDRTLGNQPQHF.

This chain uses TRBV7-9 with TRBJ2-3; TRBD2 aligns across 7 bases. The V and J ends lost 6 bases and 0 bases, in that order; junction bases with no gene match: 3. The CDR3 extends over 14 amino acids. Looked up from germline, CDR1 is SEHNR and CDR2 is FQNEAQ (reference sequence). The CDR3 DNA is TGTGCCAGCAGAGCGGGGCGTAGCACAGATACGCAGTATTTT. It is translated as CASRAGRSTDTQYF.

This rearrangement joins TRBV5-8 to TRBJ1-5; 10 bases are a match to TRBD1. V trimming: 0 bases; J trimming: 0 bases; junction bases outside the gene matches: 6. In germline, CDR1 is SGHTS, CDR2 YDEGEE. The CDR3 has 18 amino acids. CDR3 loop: CASSLGQGAAYSNQPQHF. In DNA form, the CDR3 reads TGTGCCAGCAGCTTGGGACAGGGGGCTGCCTATAGCAATCAGCCCCAGCATTTT.

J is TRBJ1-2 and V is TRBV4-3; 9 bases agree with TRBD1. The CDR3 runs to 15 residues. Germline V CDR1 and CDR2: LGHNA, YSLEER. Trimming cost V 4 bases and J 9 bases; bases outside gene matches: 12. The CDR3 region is CASSPSFHRGRRYTF. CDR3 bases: TGCGCCAGCAGCCCCTCCTTCCACAGGGGGCGCCGCTACACCTTC.

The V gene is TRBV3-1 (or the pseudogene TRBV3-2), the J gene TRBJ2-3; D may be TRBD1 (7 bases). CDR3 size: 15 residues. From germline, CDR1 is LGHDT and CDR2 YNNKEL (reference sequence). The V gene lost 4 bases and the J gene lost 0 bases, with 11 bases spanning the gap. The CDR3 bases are TGTGCCAGCAGCCTGGAGGGGGCGAGCACAGATACGCAGTATTTT. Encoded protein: CASSLEGASTDTQYF.

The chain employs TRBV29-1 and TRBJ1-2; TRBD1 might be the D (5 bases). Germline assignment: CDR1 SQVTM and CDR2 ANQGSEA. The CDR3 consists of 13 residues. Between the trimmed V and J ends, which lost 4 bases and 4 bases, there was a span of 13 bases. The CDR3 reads CSVVKGQGYGYTF. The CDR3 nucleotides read TGCAGCGTTGTTAAGGGGCAGGGCTATGGCTACACCTTC. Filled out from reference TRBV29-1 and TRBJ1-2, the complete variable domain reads SAVISQKPSRDICQRGTSLTIQCQVDSQVTMMFWYRQQPGQSLTLIATANQGSEATYESGFVIDKFPISRPNLTFSTLTVSNMSPEDSSIYLCSVVKGQGYGYTFGSGTRLTVV.